The 9 T cell receptor beta chains reported below all come from one sample, sequenced in a study of blood T cell repertoires in COVID-19. TCRdb keeps only in-frame clones here, not all; method: immunoSEQ multiplex PCR. The data show some 250,000 clones, with more than 75% seen just once and 0.9% to 1% held by the top ten. What was sequenced was peripheral blood. Receptors originate from a woman between 35 and 50 years old who had recovered from COVID-19.

The chain carries TRBV5-4 and TRBJ2-1; TRBD2 matches at 12 bases. Losses at the gene ends were 4 bases for V and 4 bases for J; bases not matched to a gene: 3. This CDR3 comprises 15 residues. Germline CDR1 SGHNT, CDR2 YYREEE (reference sequence). This chain's CDR3 is CASSPGTSGYNEQFF. The CDR3, as DNA: TGTGCCAGCAGCCCGGGGACTAGCGGGTACAATGAGCAGTTCTTC.

This clone occurred a few times. The gene calls are TRBV6-2 or TRBV6-3 and TRBJ2-7, with 7 nucleotides matching TRBD1. Germline loops: CDR1 MNHEY, CDR2 SVGEGT. Trimming cost V 6 bases and J 5 bases; bases outside gene matches: 10. CDR3 length: 14 residues. This CDR3 reads CASSHRQGPHEQYV. CDR3 nucleotides: TGTGCCAGCAGCCACCGACAGGGTCCCCACGAGCAGTACGTC.

This clone was detected a few times. The chain carries TRBV6-5 and TRBJ1-5; a weak D match, TRBD1 (5 bases). Germline V gene data show CDR1 as MNHEY and CDR2 as SVGAGI. This CDR3 is built from 11 residues. CDR3 loop: CAGGGNQPQHF. As DNA, the CDR3 is TGTGCAGGAGGGGGCAATCAGCCCCAGCATTTT.

This clone has more than one count but fewer than ten. This chain joins TRBV11-3 and TRBJ2-1; 7 positions agree with TRBD2. After removal of 5 bases from V and 6 bases from J, the junction contained 10 bases not matched to a gene. Germline values: CDR1 SGHNT, CDR2 YENEEA. CDR3 length equals 15 residues. Written as DNA, the CDR3 is TGTGCCAGCAGCAGCAGCCGGGACTATTTCAATGAGCAGTTCTTC. Encoded protein: CASSSSRDYFNEQFF.

The CDR3 loop reads CASTWGVNEQFF. The CDR3 bases are TGTGCCAGCACCTGGGGGGTCAATGAGCAGTTCTTC. The V gene is TRBV12-3 or TRBV12-4, the J gene TRBJ2-1, with D possibly matching TRBD2 (6 bases). Trimming took 7 bases from V and 6 from J, leaving 10 bases between them. This CDR3 is 12 amino acids long.

The chain employs TRBV30 and TRBJ1-1; D perhaps matches TRBD1 (5 bases). The length of the CDR3 is 14 residues. Germline loops: CDR1 GTSNPN, CDR2 SVGIG (reference sequence). Trimming cost V 4 bases and J 4 bases, with 16 bases left between them. CDR3 sequence reads: CAWTAQGGFTEAFF. For the CDR3, the DNA is TGTGCCTGGACCGCGCAGGGTGGGTTCACTGAAGCTTTCTTT.

The J gene is TRBJ2-1, the V gene TRBV5-5; 8 positions agree with TRBD2. The V gene end was trimmed by 2 bases and the J gene end by 7 bases; junction bases not matched to a gene: 11. Germline-derived CDR1 and CDR2 are SGHKS and YYEKEE (reference sequence). This CDR3 spans 16 amino acids. The CDR3 spells CASSFGPGTSMNEQFF. CDR3 nucleotide sequence: TGTGCCAGCAGCTTTGGGCCCGGGACTAGTATGAATGAGCAGTTCTTC.

The rearrangement uses TRBV5-1 and TRBJ2-7; TRBD1 matches 7 bases. Losses at the gene ends were 0 bases for V and 5 bases for J; bases not matched to a gene: 11. The CDR3 has 16 amino acids. Germline CDR1 is SGHRS and CDR2 is YFSETQ. The CDR3 loop is CASSLGATGLGDEQYF. DNA of the CDR3: TGCGCCAGCAGCTTGGGGGCGACAGGGTTGGGCGACGAGCAGTACTTC.

This clone has ten or more counts. The rearrangement uses TRBV30 and TRBJ1-5; D uncertain. Germline lookup yields CDR1 GTSNPN and CDR2 SVGIG (reference sequence). V lost 2 bases to trimming and J lost 15 bases, with 17 bases between them. The CDR3 is made up of 12 amino acids. The CDR3 bases are TGTGCCTGGAGTAGCCCGGTCGTGCCCTTGCATTTT. Translating gives CAWSSPVVPLHF.